The 2 T cell receptor beta chains presented below share a single source sample, sequenced in a study of T cell responses to AZD1222 COVID-19 vaccine. Profiled with immunoSEQ multiplex PCR; TCRdb holds only in-frame clones, not every one. The sample yields more than 150,000 clones, roughly 94% seen once. The sample consisted of peripheral blood, taken 28 days after the second AZD1222 dose. These receptors originate from an adult who received the AZD1222 COVID-19 vaccine.

The V call is TRBV2, the J call TRBJ1-6; D is possibly TRBD1 (6 bases). Trimming removed 4 bases from V and 4 bases from J, with 14 bases in between. Per the germline V gene, CDR1 is SNHLY and CDR2 is FYNNEI. This CDR3 region has 16 residues. CDR3 DNA: TGTGCCAGCAGTGTGACGGGACACAGATATAATTCACCCCTCCACTTT. Its protein product is CASSVTGHRYNSPLHF.

This clone was observed once. V gene TRBV11-3 combines with J gene TRBJ1-3; the D is unclear. Germline values: CDR1 SGHNT, CDR2 YENEEA. Deletions cut 3 bases from V and 4 bases from J, with 10 bases between. The CDR3 sequence is 14 residues long. In DNA, the CDR3 is TGTGCCAGCAGCTTCGTGAGGTCAGGAAACACCATATATTTT. This gives the protein CASSFVRSGNTIYF.